This T cell receptor beta chain was found in a study of read filtering for tumor transcriptome and immune sequencing. General study findings and limits: Sorted CD138-negative bone marrow cells were not purified T cells.

Molecular barcoded adaptors covering alpha/delta and beta/gamma chains were used on roughly 400 ng RNA. TCRdb called the reads again in MiXCR, with one record for every CDR3 protein. The sample contains over 50,000 distinct CDR3 sequences, approximately 15% of which appear only once. This clonotype showed up many times. Its antigen is unknown. The specimen was a population of CD138-negative cells sorted from bone marrow. The TCR was taken from a donor over 35 with multiple myeloma.

CDR3 in DNA: TGCAGCGGGGGGCAGGGACACACCGGGGAGCTGTTTTTT. Its translation: CSGGQGHTGELFF. This sequence joins TRBV29-1 and TRBJ2-2, with D possibly TRBD1 on 6 matching bases. V gave up 7 bases and J gave up 3 bases, with 12 bases separating them. The germline V gene has CDR1 SQVTM and CDR2 ANQGSEA. The CDR3 totals 13 residues.